The present TCR beta chain was sequenced within a study of molecular identifiers for immune sequencing clone quantification. TCRdb reprocessed the PCR reads via MiXCR and lists one record per CDR3 protein. The sample has about 320,000 distinct CDR3 sequences, about a quarter seen once. This clonotype was seen many times. V was clipped by 4 bases and J by 1 base, with 8 bases between them. This CDR3 has 14 amino acids. In germline, CDR1 is SGHNT, CDR2 YYREEE (reference sequence). The gene calls are TRBV5-4 and TRBJ2-2, with D tentatively TRBD1 (5 bases). The sequenced sample consisted of naive CD8+ T cells from blood, with Jurkat cell RNA spiked in. As for subset: FACS-sorted CD8+CD4-CCR7+CD45RA+ naive T cells. The receptor comes from a human donor in good health. Some libraries in this study had Jurkat cell RNA spiked in. CDR3 DNA: TGTGCCAGCAGCGCAGGACAGAACACCGGGGAGCTGTTTTTT. This codes for CASSAGQNTGELFF.